What follows is one TCR beta chain and its context. This entry comes from a study of radiation and T cells in renal cell carcinoma. As for the study in general: Nephrectomy followed 15 Gy stereotactic body radiation by 4 weeks.

This table comes from immunoSEQ multiplex PCR, and its TCRdb copy is limited to in-frame clones, with some not included. The sample has about 130,000 clones, around 81% seen once. Looked up from germline, CDR1 is LNHDA and CDR2 is SQIVND (reference sequence). Trimming pared 6 bases from V and 3 bases from J, leaving 15 bases between. The CDR3 runs to 14 residues. Time point indicated: blood 2 weeks post-SBRT. Specified treatment: 15 Gy SBRT to primary tumor, nephrectomy 4 weeks later. The patient's renal cell carcinoma had clear cell pathology. This chain connects TRBV19 to TRBJ2-7; D is possibly TRBD1 (7 bases). The receptor was derived from a man between 50 and 59 years old with renal cell carcinoma. Here the sequenced sample was blood, taken from a patient whose treatment included radiotherapy and nephrectomy. CDR3: CASRARGADYEQYF. CDR3 nucleotides: TGTGCCAGTAGAGCCAGGGGGGCGGACTACGAGCAGTACTTC.